The 5 T cell receptor beta chains below were found in one sample sequenced in a study of blood T cell repertoires in COVID-19 (dated by TCRdb to the early 2020s). Library generation was performed with the immunoSEQ multiplex PCR assay. TCRdb's version of the immuneACCESS table is confined to in-frame rearrangements and falls short of the full clone set. An unresolved V gene accounts for under half of the shortfall where checked; the remainder is of unknown origin. This sample lists about 250,000 clones; under 90% were detected once. Of the sample, over 1.5% is held by the ten largest clones. The sequenced material came from PBMCs or T cells enriched from blood (not recorded which). All receptors derive from a man between 35 and 55 years old who had recovered from COVID-19.

The V gene is TRBV3-1 (or the pseudogene TRBV3-2), the J gene TRBJ1-2; 7 bases match TRBD1. The CDR3 is 16 residues long. Germline CDR1 LGHDT, CDR2 YNNKEL (reference sequence). Losses at the gene ends were 0 bases for V and 7 bases for J; bases not matched to a gene: 11. The chain's CDR3 is CASSQDKVQGSRGYTF. CDR3 coding DNA: TGTGCCAGCAGCCAAGATAAAGTACAGGGGTCGCGTGGCTACACCTTC.

V and J are TRBV15 and TRBJ2-7; D might be TRBD1 (5 bases). The CDR3 has 15 residues. Per the germline V gene, CDR1 is LNHNV and CDR2 is YYDKDF (reference sequence). The V and J ends lost 0 bases and 2 bases respectively, with 11 bases between them. CDR3 residues: CATSRDMTDTYEQYF. CDR3 coding DNA: TGTGCCACCAGCAGAGATATGACAGACACCTACGAGCAGTACTTC.

The chain couples TRBV10-3 to TRBJ1-2; no reliable D call. The CDR3 is 13 residues long. The germline V and J ends were trimmed by 2 bases and 3 bases, with 7 bases remaining between them. Looked up from germline, CDR1 is ENHRY and CDR2 is SYGVKD. The CDR3 region has the DNA TGTGCCATCAGTGAGGGAGCCGACTATGGCTACACCTTC. It is translated as CAISEGADYGYTF.

The chain combines TRBV5-1 with TRBJ1-2; D is unresolved. V gave up 1 base and J gave up 4 bases, with 11 bases separating them. Germline values: CDR1 SGHRS, CDR2 YFSETQ. The CDR3 is 14 amino acids. CDR3 protein: CASSLMGGVYGYTF. The CDR3 region has the DNA TGCGCCAGCAGCTTGATGGGAGGAGTCTATGGCTACACCTTC.

The chain recombines TRBV20-1 with TRBJ2-7, with D uncertain. V lost 3 bases and J lost 1, with 13 bases in between. The CDR3 is 14 amino acids. The germline V gene encodes CDR1 DFQATT and CDR2 SNEGSKA (reference sequence). CDR3 DNA: TGCAGTGCTAGTGCCCCGGGTGGTTCCTACGAGCAGTACTTC. As protein: CSASAPGGSYEQYF.